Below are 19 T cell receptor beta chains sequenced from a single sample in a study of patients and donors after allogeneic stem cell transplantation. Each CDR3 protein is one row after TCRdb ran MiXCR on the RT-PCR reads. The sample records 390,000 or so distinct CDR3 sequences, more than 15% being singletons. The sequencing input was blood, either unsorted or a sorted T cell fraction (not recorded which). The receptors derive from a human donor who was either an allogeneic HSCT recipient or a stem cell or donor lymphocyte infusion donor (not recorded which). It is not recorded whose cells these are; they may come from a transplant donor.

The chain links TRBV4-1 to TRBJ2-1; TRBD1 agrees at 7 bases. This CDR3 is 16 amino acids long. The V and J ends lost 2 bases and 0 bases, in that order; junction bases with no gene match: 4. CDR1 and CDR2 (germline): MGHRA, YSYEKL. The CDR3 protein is CASSQPTGSSYNEQFF. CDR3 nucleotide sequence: TGCGCCAGCAGCCAACCGACAGGGAGCTCCTACAATGAGCAGTTCTTC.

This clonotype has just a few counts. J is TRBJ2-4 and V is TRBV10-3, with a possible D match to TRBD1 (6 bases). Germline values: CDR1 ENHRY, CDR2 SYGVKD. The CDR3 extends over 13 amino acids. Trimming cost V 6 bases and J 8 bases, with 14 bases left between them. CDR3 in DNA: TGTGCCATCAGGGCAGTAAAGGGGGACATTCAGTACTTC. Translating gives CAIRAVKGDIQYF.

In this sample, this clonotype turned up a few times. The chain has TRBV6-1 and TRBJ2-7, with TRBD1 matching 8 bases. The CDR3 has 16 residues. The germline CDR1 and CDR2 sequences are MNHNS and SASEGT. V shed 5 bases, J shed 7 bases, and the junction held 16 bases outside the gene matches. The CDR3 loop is CASSTRLTGELREQYF. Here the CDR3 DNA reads TGTGCCAGCAGTACCCGTTTGACAGGGGAGTTGAGGGAGCAGTACTTC.

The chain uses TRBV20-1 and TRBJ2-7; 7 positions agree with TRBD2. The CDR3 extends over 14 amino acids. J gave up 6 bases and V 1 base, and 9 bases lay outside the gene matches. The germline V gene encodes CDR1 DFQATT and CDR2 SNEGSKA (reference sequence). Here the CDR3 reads CSARVSSGFTEQYF. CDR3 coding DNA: TGCAGTGCTAGAGTGTCTAGCGGTTTTACCGAGCAGTACTTC.

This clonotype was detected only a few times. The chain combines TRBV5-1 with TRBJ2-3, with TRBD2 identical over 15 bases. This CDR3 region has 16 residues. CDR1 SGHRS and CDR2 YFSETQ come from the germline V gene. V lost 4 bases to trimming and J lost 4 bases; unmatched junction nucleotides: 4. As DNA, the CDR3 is TGCGCCAGCAGCAGCGGACTAGCGGGGGGGGCAGATACGCAGTATTTT. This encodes CASSSGLAGGADTQYF.

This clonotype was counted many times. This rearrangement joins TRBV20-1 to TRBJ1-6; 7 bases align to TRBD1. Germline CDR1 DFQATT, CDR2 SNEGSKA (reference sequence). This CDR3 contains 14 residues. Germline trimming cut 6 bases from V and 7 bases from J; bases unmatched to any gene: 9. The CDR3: CSAGPGQTNSPLHF. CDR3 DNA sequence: TGCAGTGCGGGACCGGGACAGACAAATTCACCCCTCCACTTT.

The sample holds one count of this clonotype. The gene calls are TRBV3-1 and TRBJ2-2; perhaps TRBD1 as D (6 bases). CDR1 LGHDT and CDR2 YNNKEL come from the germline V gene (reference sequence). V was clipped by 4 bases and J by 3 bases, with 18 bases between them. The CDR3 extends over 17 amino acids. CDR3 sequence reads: CASSRRVTGTHTGELFF. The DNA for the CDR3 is TGTGCCAGCAGCCGCCGAGTTACCGGGACACACACCGGGGAGCTGTTTTTT. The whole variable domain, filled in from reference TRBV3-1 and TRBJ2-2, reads DTAVSQTPKYLVTQMGNDKSIKCEQNLGHDTMYWYKQDSKKFLKIMFSYNNKELIINETVPNRFSPKSPDKAHLNLHINSLELGDSAVYFCASSRRVTGTHTGELFFGEGSRLTVL.

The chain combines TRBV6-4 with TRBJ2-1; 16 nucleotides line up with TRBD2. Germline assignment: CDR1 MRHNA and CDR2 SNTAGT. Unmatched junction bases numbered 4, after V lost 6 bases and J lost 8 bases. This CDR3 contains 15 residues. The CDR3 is CASRGTSGGADEQFF. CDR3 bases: TGTGCCAGCAGGGGGACTAGCGGGGGGGCGGATGAGCAGTTCTTC.

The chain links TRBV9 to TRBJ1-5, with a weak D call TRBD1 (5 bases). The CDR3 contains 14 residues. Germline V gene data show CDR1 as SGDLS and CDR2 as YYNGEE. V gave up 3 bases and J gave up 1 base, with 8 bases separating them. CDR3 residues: CASSDQGSNQPQHF. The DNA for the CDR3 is TGTGCCAGCAGCGATCAGGGAAGCAATCAGCCCCAGCATTTT.

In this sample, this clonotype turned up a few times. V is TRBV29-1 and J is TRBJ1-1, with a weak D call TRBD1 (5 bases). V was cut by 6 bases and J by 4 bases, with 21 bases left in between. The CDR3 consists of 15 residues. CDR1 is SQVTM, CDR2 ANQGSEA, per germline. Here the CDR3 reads CSVRNVGGAGTEAFF. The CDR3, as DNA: TGCAGCGTCAGAAACGTGGGAGGGGCCGGCACTGAAGCTTTCTTT.

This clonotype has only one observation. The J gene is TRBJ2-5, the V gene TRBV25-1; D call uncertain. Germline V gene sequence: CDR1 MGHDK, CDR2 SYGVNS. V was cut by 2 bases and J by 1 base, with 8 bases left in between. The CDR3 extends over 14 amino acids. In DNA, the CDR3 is TGTGCCAGCAGTGAACAGAATTCCCAAGAGACCCAGTACTTC. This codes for CASSEQNSQETQYF.

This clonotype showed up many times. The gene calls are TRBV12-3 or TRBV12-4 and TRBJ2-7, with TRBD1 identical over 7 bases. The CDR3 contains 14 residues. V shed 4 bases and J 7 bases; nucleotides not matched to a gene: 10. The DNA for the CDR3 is TGTGCCAGCAGTTCGTGGAAGGGGGCCCCGGAGCAGTACTTC. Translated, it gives CASSSWKGAPEQYF.

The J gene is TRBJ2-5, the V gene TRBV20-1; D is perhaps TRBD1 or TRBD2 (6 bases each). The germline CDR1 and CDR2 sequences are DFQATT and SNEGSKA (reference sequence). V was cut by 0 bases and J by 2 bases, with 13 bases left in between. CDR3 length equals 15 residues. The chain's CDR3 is CSARDALGGQETQYF. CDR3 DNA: TGCAGTGCTAGAGATGCGTTAGGGGGGCAAGAGACCCAGTACTTC.

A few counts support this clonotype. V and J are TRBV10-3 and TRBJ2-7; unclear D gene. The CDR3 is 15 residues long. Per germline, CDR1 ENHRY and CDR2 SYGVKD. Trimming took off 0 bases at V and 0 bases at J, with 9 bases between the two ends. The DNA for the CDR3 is TGTGCCATCAGTGAGTCGGAACGGCTCTCCTACGAGCAGTACTTC. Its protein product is CAISESERLSYEQYF.

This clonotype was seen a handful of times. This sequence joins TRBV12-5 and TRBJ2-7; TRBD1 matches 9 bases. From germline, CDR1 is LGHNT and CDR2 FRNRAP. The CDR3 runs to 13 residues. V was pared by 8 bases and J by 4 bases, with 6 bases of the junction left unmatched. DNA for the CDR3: TGTGCTAGTAGCACAGGGGGCGGTTACGAGCAGTACTTC. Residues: CASSTGGGYEQYF. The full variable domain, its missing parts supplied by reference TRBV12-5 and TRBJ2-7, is DARVTQTPRHKVTEMGQEVTMRCQPILGHNTVFWYRQTMMQGLELLAYFRNRAPLDDSGMPKDRFSAEMPDATLATLKIQPSEPRDSAVYFCASSTGGGYEQYFGPGTRLTVT.

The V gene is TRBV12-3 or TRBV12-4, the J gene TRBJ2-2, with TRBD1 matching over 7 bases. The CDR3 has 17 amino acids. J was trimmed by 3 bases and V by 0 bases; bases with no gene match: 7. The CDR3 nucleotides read TGTGCCAGCAGTTTAGCCCGGACAGGTAGATACACCGGGGAGCTGTTTTTT. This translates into CASSLARTGRYTGELFF.

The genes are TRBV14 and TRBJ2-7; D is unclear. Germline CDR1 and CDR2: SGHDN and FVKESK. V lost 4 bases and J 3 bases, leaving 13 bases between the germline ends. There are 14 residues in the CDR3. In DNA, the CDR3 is TGTGCCAGCAGCCGTAGGCACTACCACTACGAGCAGTACTTC. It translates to CASSRRHYHYEQYF.

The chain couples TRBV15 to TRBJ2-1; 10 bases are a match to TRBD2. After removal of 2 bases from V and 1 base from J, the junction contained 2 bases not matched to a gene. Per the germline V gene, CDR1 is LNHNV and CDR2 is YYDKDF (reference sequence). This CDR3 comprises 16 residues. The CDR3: CATSRQLAGSYNEQFF. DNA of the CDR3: TGTGCCACCAGCAGACAACTAGCGGGGTCCTACAATGAGCAGTTCTTC.

The CDR3 is CASSYPTGAGNTIYF. In nucleotides, the CDR3 is TGTGCCAGCAGTTATCCTACCGGGGCCGGAAACACCATATATTTT. The V gene is TRBV28, the J gene TRBJ1-3, with a possible D match to TRBD1 (5 bases). The CDR3 length is 15 residues. Trimming stripped 4 bases from V and 4 bases from J, with 14 bases between. The germline V gene encodes CDR1 MDHEN and CDR2 SYDVKM.